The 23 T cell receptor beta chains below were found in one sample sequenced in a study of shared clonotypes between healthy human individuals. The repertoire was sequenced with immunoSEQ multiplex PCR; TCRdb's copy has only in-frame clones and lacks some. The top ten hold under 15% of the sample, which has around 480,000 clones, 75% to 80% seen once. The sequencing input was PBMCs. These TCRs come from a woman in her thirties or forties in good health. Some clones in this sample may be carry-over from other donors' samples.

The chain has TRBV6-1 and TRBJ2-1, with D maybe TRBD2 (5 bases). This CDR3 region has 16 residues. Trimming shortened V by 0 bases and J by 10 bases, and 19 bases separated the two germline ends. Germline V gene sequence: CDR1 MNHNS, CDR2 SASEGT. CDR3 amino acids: CASSEAVRALTVEQFF. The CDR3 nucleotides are TGTGCCAGCAGTGAAGCAGTGAGGGCTTTAACGGTCGAGCAGTTCTTC.

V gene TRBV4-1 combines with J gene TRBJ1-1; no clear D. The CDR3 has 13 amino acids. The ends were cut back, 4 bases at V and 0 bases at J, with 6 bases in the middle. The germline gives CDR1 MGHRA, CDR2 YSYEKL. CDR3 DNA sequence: TGCGCCAGCAGCCGACTAATGAACACTGAAGCTTTCTTT. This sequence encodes CASSRLMNTEAFF.

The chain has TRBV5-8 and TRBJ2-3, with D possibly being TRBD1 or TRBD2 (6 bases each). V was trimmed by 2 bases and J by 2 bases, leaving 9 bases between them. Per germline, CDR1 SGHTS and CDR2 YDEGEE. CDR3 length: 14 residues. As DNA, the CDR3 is TGTGCCAGCAGCTTTAGGGGGGCCACAGATACGCAGTATTTT. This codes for CASSFRGATDTQYF.

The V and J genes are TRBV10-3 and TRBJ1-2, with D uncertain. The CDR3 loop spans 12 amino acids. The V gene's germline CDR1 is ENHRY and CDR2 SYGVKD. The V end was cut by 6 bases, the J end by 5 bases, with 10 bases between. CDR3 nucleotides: TGTGCCATCAGCGACAAAGATTATGGCTACACCTTC. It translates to CAISDKDYGYTF.

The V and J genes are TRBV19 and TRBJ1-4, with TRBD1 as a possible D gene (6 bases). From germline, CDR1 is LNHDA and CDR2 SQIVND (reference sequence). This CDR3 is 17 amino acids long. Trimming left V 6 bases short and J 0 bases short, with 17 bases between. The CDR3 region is CASRLKRQEPTNEKLFF. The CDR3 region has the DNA TGTGCCAGTAGGCTCAAGAGACAGGAACCAACTAATGAAAAACTGTTTTTT.

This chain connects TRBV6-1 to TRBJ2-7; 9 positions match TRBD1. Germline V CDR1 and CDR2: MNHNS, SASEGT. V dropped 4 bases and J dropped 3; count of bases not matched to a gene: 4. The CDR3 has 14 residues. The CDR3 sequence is CASSVHRGLYEQYF. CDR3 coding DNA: TGTGCCAGCAGTGTACACAGGGGGCTCTACGAGCAGTACTTC.

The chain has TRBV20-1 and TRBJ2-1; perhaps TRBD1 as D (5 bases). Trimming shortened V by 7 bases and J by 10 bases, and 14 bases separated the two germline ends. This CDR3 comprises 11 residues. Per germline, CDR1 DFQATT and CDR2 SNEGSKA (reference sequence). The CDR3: CSVRGSWEQFF. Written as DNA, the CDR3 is TGCAGTGTTAGGGGTAGTTGGGAGCAGTTCTTC.

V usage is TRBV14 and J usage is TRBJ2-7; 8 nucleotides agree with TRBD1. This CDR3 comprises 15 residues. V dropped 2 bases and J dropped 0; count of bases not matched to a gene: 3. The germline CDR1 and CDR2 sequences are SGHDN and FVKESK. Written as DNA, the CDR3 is TGTGCCAGCAGCCAAACAACAGGGGGCTCCTACGAGCAGTACTTC. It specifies CASSQTTGGSYEQYF.

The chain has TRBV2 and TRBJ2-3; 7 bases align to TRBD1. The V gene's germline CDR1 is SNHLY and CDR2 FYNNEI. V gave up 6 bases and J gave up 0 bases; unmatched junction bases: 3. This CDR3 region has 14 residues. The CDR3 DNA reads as TGTGCCAGCAGGGAACAGGGGAGCACAGATACGCAGTATTTT. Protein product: CASREQGSTDTQYF.

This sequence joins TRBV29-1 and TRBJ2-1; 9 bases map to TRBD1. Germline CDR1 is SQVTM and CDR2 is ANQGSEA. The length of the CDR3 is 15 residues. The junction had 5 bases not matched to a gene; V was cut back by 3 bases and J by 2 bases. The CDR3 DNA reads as TGCAGCGTTGACCCGGACAGGGGCCCCTACAATGAGCAGTTCTTC. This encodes CSVDPDRGPYNEQFF.

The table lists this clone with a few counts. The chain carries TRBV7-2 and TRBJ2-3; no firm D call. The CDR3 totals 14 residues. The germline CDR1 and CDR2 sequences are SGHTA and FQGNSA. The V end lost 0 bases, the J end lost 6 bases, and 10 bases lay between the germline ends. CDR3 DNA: TGTGCCAGCAGCTTAGCTTGGCAGTCGGATACGCAGTATTTT. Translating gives CASSLAWQSDTQYF.

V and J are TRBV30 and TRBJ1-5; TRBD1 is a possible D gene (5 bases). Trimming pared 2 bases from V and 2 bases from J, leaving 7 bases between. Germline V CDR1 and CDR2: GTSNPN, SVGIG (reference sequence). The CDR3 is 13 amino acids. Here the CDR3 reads CAWSSRGNQPQHF. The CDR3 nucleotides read TGTGCCTGGAGTAGCAGGGGCAATCAGCCCCAGCATTTT. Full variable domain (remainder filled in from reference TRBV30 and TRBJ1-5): SQTIHQWPATLVQPVGSPLSLECTVEGTSNPNLYWYRQAAGRGLQLLFYSVGIGQISSEVPQNLSASRPQDRQFILSSKKLLLSDSGFYLCAWSSRGNQPQHFGDGTRLSIL.

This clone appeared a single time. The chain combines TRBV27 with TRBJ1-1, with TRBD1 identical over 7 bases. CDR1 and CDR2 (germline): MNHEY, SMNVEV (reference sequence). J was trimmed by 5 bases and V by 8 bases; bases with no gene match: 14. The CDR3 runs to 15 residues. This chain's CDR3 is CASPHSLRQGTEAFF. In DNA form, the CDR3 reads TGTGCCAGCCCCCATAGCCTCAGACAGGGAACTGAAGCTTTCTTT.

CDR3 coding DNA: TGTGCCAGCAGATCAGACAGGCATAACACTGAAGCTTTCTTT. Translating gives CASRSDRHNTEAFF. V gene TRBV6-5 combines with J gene TRBJ1-1; a weak D match, TRBD1 (6 bases). V was pared by 6 bases and J by 2 bases, with 13 bases between. Germline V gene sequence: CDR1 MNHEY, CDR2 SVGAGI. CDR3 length: 14 residues.

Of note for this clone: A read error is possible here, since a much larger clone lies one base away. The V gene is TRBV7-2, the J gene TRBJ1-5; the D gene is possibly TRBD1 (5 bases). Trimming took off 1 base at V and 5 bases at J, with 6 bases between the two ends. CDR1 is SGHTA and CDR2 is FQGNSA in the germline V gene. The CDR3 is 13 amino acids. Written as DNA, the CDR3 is TGTGCCAGCAGCTTAGGGGGGGATCAGCCCCAGCATTTT. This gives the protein CASSLGGDQPQHF.

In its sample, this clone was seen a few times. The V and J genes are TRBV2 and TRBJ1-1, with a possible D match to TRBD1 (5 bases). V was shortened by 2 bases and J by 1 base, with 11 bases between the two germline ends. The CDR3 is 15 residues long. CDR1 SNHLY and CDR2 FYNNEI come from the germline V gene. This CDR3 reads CASSEMIGANTEAFF. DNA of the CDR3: TGTGCCAGCAGTGAAATGATAGGGGCGAACACTGAAGCTTTCTTT.

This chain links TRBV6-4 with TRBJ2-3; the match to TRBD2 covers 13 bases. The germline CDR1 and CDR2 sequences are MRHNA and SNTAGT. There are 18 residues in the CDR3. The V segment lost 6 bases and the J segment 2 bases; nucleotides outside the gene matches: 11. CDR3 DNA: TGTGCCAGCAGCCCATCCGGACTAGCGGGAGACCCCACAGATACGCAGTATTTT. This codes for CASSPSGLAGDPTDTQYF.

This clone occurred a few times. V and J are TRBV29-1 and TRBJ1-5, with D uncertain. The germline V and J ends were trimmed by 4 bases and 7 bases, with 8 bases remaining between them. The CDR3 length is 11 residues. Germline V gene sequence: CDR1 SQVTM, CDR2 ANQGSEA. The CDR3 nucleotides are TGCAGCGTTGGGGAGGAACAGCCCCAGCATTTT. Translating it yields CSVGEEQPQHF.

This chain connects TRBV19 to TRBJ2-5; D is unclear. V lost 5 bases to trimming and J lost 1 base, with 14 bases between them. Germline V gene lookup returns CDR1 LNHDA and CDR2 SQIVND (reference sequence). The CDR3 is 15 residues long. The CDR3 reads CASSPLGPGQETQYF. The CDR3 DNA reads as TGTGCCAGTAGTCCCCTTGGGCCAGGCCAAGAGACCCAGTACTTC.

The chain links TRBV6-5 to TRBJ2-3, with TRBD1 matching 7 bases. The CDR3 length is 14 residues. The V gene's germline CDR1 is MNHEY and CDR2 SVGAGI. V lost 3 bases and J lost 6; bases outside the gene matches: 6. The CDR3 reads CASSYNDRVDTQYF. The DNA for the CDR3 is TGTGCCAGCAGTTATAACGACAGGGTTGATACGCAGTATTTT.

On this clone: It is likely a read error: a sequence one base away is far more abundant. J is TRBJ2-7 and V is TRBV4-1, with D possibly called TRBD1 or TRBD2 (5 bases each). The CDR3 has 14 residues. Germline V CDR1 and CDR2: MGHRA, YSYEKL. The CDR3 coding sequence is TGCGCCAGCAGCCAACTTCCCGGGACCTACGGGCAGTACTTC. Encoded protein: CASSQLPGTYGQYF.

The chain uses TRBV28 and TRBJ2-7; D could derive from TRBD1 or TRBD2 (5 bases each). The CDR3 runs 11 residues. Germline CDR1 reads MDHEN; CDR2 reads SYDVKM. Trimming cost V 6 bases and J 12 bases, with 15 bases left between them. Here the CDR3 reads CASRSGPLGYF. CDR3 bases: TGTGCCAGCAGGTCGGGACCGCTTGGGTACTTC.

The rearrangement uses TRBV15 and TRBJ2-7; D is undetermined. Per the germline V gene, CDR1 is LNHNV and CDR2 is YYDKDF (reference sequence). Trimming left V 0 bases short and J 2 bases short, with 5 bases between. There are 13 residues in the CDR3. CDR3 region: CATSRDMTYEQYF. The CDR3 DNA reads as TGTGCCACCAGCAGAGATATGACCTACGAGCAGTACTTC.